The next 29 T cell receptor beta chains were all read from a single sample in a study of blood T cells in healthy people across ages. PCR was performed a second time for about 7 to 11 cycles using a sample-barcoded 5' primer and a J-beta primer mix. TCRdb recomputed calls from the 5' RACE reads with MiXCR, one row per CDR3 protein. This sample has about 1.8 million distinct CDR3 sequences, with about 49% found just once. Sequencing was performed on blood. These receptor sequences come from a woman aged 35 to 49 in good health.

The chain links TRBV18 to TRBJ2-1; possible D gene TRBD1, 5 bases. The CDR3 runs 17 residues. Deletions cut 2 bases from V and 0 bases from J, with 14 bases between. Germline V gene sequence: CDR1 KGHSH, CDR2 LQKENI. The CDR3 bases are TGTGCCAGCTCACCAGCCCCGCAGGGATACTCCTACAATGAGCAGTTCTTC. It encodes CASSPAPQGYSYNEQFF.

The CDR3 DNA reads as TGCAGTGCTAGGCCCCCGACAGGGCTTAGGCAAGAGACCCAGTACTTC. Protein: CSARPPTGLRQETQYF. The chain combines TRBV20-1 with TRBJ2-5; 7 bases are shared with TRBD1. This CDR3 contains 16 residues. The J segment lost 2 bases and the V segment lost 3 bases, leaving 12 bases of the junction unmatched. Per germline, CDR1 DFQATT and CDR2 SNEGSKA (reference sequence).

V is TRBV27 and J is TRBJ2-7; 12 nucleotides match TRBD1. The J segment lost 9 bases and the V segment lost 4 bases, leaving 13 bases of the junction unmatched. The germline gives CDR1 MNHEY, CDR2 SMNVEV (reference sequence). The CDR3 contains 16 residues. The CDR3 DNA reads as TGTGCCAGCAGTTCCCCTCCTGGGACAGGGGGCGTCCGGCAGTACTTC. The encoded protein is CASSSPPGTGGVRQYF.

This chain connects TRBV11-2 to TRBJ2-3; D remains unclear. The V gene's germline CDR1 is SGHAT and CDR2 FQNNGV. This CDR3 has 12 amino acids. V was trimmed by 5 bases and J by 6 bases, leaving 9 bases between them. This chain's CDR3 is CASSPPMDTQYF. The DNA for the CDR3 is TGTGCCAGCAGCCCCCCTATGGATACGCAGTATTTT.

The genes are TRBV6-5 and TRBJ2-7; D remains unclear. TRBJ2-5 matches the DNA end more closely, so the J call is doubtful. This CDR3 spans 13 amino acids. Germline V lookup: CDR1 MNHEY, CDR2 SVGAGI. The CDR3 here is CASSFDAVQTQYF. As DNA, the CDR3 is TGTGCCAGCAGTTTTGACGCTGTCCAGACCCAGTACTTC.

V and J are TRBV12-3 or TRBV12-4 and TRBJ2-1, with a possible D match to TRBD1 (6 bases). The germline V and J ends were trimmed by 8 bases and 6 bases, with 14 bases remaining between them. This CDR3 region has 13 residues. The CDR3 nucleotides are TGTGCCAGCCTACAGGGCTGGGCCAATGAGCAGTTCTTC. Translated, it gives CASLQGWANEQFF.

There are many counts of this clonotype. The chain joins TRBV11-3 to TRBJ2-3, with 10 bases fitting TRBD2. The trim removed 1 base at V and 2 bases at J, leaving 3 bases unmatched. Germline CDR1 and CDR2: SGHNT and YENEEA. CDR3 length equals 16 residues. The CDR3 DNA sequence: TGTGCCAGCAGCTTAGGCCTAGCGGGGGTCACAGATACGCAGTATTTT. Translated, it gives CASSLGLAGVTDTQYF.

The V and J genes are TRBV4-2 and TRBJ2-6; D may correspond to TRBD1 or TRBD2 (5 bases each). The length of the CDR3 is 18 residues. Between the trimmed V and J ends, which lost 4 bases and 1 base, there was a span of 17 bases. Germline-derived CDR1 and CDR2 are LGHNA and YNFKEQ. The CDR3 protein is CASSRDLGSSSGANVLTF. The CDR3 region has the DNA TGTGCCAGCAGCCGGGACCTAGGTTCCTCATCTGGGGCCAACGTCCTGACTTTC.

This clonotype was detected only a few times. V is TRBV25-1 and J is TRBJ2-1; D is ambiguous. This CDR3 is built from 13 residues. Trimming removed 4 bases at V and 10 bases at J, with 14 bases between. CDR1 MGHDK and CDR2 SYGVNS come from the germline V gene. This chain's CDR3 is CASSALSEGEQFF. In nucleotides, the CDR3 is TGTGCCAGCAGTGCCCTCAGTGAAGGCGAGCAGTTCTTC.

The chain couples TRBV6-5 to TRBJ1-2; D remains ambiguous. V was trimmed by 4 bases and J by 8 bases, leaving 20 bases between them. The CDR3 is 15 residues long. CDR1 MNHEY and CDR2 SVGAGI come from the germline V gene. CDR3 coding DNA: TGTGCCAGCAGTTTCCTCTTAGGTGGACCGAGCGGCTACACCTTC. It codes for CASSFLLGGPSGYTF.

The chain couples TRBV9 to TRBJ2-7, with D perhaps given as TRBD1 or TRBD2 (5 bases each). Trimming took 3 bases from V and 5 from J, leaving 18 bases between them. Germline-derived CDR1 and CDR2 are SGDLS and YYNGEE. The CDR3 length is 15 residues. The CDR3 loop is CASSAQGADKNEQYF. The CDR3 region has the DNA TGTGCCAGCAGCGCCCAAGGAGCGGACAAAAACGAGCAGTACTTC.

In its sample, this clonotype was seen a few times. The chain employs TRBV6-6 and TRBJ2-5; D not certain. The DNA end favors TRBJ2-7, so the J call may be wrong. There are 13 residues in the CDR3. Germline V gene sequence: CDR1 MNHNY, CDR2 SVGAGI (reference sequence). CDR3 amino acids: CASSYSKISEQYF. CDR3 DNA: TGTGCCAGCAGTTACTCGAAAATATCCGAGCAGTACTTC.

This chain joins TRBV7-2 and TRBJ1-1, with D unresolved. Trimming shortened V by 5 bases and J by 0 bases, and 13 bases separated the two germline ends. CDR1 and CDR2 (germline): SGHTA, FQGNSA. The CDR3 is 15 amino acids. The DNA of the CDR3 is TGTGCCAGCAGCCCGAGTACACCGATGAACACTGAAGCTTTCTTT. This translates into CASSPSTPMNTEAFF. The full variable domain, completed using reference TRBV7-2 and TRBJ1-1, is GAGVSQSPSNKVTEKGKDVELRCDPISGHTALYWYRQSLGQGLEFLIYFQGNSAPDKSGLPSDRFSAERTGGSVSTLTIQRTQQEDSAVYLCASSPSTPMNTEAFFGQGTRLTVV.

The V call is TRBV11-2, the J call TRBJ2-3; the match to TRBD2 covers 15 bases. Germline CDR1 is SGHAT and CDR2 is FQNNGV. The CDR3 spans 16 residues. With 11 bases clipped from V and 1 base from J, the junction kept 7 bases outside the gene matches. DNA for the CDR3: TGTGCCTCTACGGGGACTAGCGGGGGGCGCACAGATACGCAGTATTTT. This translates into CASTGTSGGRTDTQYF.

This clonotype turned up a few times. The chain combines TRBV5-1 with TRBJ1-5; 8 bases fit TRBD1. The CDR3 runs to 15 residues. Per the germline V gene, CDR1 is SGHRS and CDR2 is YFSETQ. The V segment lost 4 bases and the J segment 6 bases; nucleotides outside the gene matches: 9. CDR3 amino acids: CASSPSTGERQPQHF. In DNA, the CDR3 is TGCGCCAGCAGCCCGTCGACAGGGGAACGTCAGCCCCAGCATTTT.

This clonotype was seen a handful of times. The chain has TRBV6-2 or TRBV6-3 and TRBJ2-4; D unresolved. Germline assignment: CDR1 MNHEY and CDR2 SVGEGT. V lost 7 bases, J lost 8 bases, and 9 bases lay in between. The CDR3 is 11 amino acids. The CDR3 nucleotides are TGTGCCAGCACTTCGGATTACATTCAGTACTTC. As protein: CASTSDYIQYF.

This clonotype came up a few times. This chain links TRBV2 with TRBJ1-2; no firm D call. CDR3 size: 14 residues. Germline V gene lookup returns CDR1 SNHLY and CDR2 FYNNEI. V lost 5 bases to trimming and J lost 0 bases, with 10 bases between them. The CDR3 loop is CASSTDLPNYGYTF. CDR3 coding DNA: TGTGCCAGCAGTACAGACCTACCTAACTATGGCTACACCTTC.

This chain joins TRBV15 and TRBJ2-7; 10 nucleotides align to TRBD2. The DNA end is more similar to TRBJ2-5, so the J call may be wrong. Per the germline V gene, CDR1 is LNHNV and CDR2 is YYDKDF (reference sequence). The CDR3 is made up of 16 amino acids. CDR3 nucleotides: TGTGCCACCAGCAGAGAAGGACTAGCGGCAGGAGAGACCCAGTACTTC. It is translated as CATSREGLAAGETQYF.

The rearrangement links TRBV6-6 to TRBJ2-3; the D gene is possibly TRBD1 (7 bases). V was trimmed by 5 bases and J by 0 bases, leaving 15 bases between them. This CDR3 has 16 residues. Per the germline V gene, CDR1 is MNHNY and CDR2 is SVGAGI (reference sequence). CDR3 sequence reads: CASSADRRASTDTQYF. CDR3 bases: TGTGCCAGCAGTGCGGACAGGAGGGCGAGCACAGATACGCAGTATTTT.

This clonotype has more than one count but fewer than ten. This rearrangement joins TRBV20-1 to TRBJ2-7, with unresolved D. The better agreement between TRBJ2-5 and the DNA end casts doubt on the J call. Germline V gene data show CDR1 as DFQATT and CDR2 as SNEGSKA (reference sequence). This CDR3 comprises 15 residues. The CDR3 protein is CSARDMGKNEETQYF. The CDR3 coding sequence is TGCAGTGCTAGAGATATGGGGAAAAACGAGGAGACCCAGTACTTC.

The chain is built from TRBV20-1 and TRBJ1-2; D is undetermined. The length of the CDR3 is 12 residues. The germline V gene has CDR1 DFQATT and CDR2 SNEGSKA (reference sequence). The V end lost 3 bases, the J end lost 8 bases, and 13 bases lay between the germline ends. The CDR3: CSASSGARGYTF. In DNA, the CDR3 is TGCAGTGCTAGTTCGGGCGCCAGAGGCTACACCTTC.

The chain links TRBV5-1 to TRBJ2-1; 11 nucleotides align to TRBD2. CDR1 SGHRS and CDR2 YFSETQ come from the germline V gene. Germline trimming cut 0 bases from V and 5 bases from J; bases unmatched to any gene: 7. CDR3 length: 17 residues. The chain's CDR3 is CASSLVWLAGGDNEQFF. The CDR3 region has the DNA TGCGCCAGCAGCTTGGTTTGGCTAGCGGGGGGTGACAATGAGCAGTTCTTC.

The gene calls are TRBV25-1 and TRBJ2-5; tentatively, D is TRBD2 (5 bases). The CDR3 has 12 amino acids. V was cut by 7 bases and J by 2 bases, with 8 bases left in between. Germline CDR1 reads MGHDK; CDR2 reads SYGVNS. The CDR3 DNA follows: TGTGCCAGCACCGGGGATCAAGAGACCCAGTACTTC. This codes for CASTGDQETQYF.

The chain combines TRBV7-2 with TRBJ2-2, with 8 positions matching TRBD2. This CDR3 region has 15 residues. The trim removed 4 bases at V and 7 bases at J, leaving 8 bases unmatched. The V gene's germline CDR1 is SGHTA and CDR2 FQGNSA. The CDR3 coding sequence is TGTGCCAGCAGCTGGGGGGGACTAGATGGCGGGGAGCTGTTTTTT. This translates into CASSWGGLDGGELFF.

The rearrangement links TRBV24-1 to TRBJ2-1; 10 positions match TRBD2. This CDR3 is built from 16 residues. V lost 0 bases to trimming and J lost 7 bases; unmatched junction nucleotides: 5. Germline CDR1 KGHDR, CDR2 SFDVKD. CDR3 loop: CATSDLGLAGANEQFF. The CDR3 nucleotides read TGTGCCACCAGTGATTTGGGGCTAGCGGGGGCAAATGAGCAGTTCTTC.

Concerning this clonotype: This may be a read error, as it is one base from a much larger clone. The chain uses TRBV5-1 and TRBJ2-1; D not certain. CDR3 length equals 13 residues. From germline, CDR1 is SGHRS and CDR2 YFSETQ. V lost 7 bases and J lost 3, with 11 bases in between. CDR3 protein: CASAVGLYNEQFF. CDR3 in DNA: TGCGCCAGCGCTGTAGGGCTCTACAATGAGCAGTTCTTC.

This clonotype has just a few counts. The chain uses TRBV20-1 and TRBJ2-7; no clear D gene. CDR1 DFQATT and CDR2 SNEGSKA come from the germline V gene (reference sequence). The V end lost 5 bases, the J end lost 2 bases, and 16 bases lay between the germline ends. The CDR3 extends over 14 amino acids. The CDR3 spells CSAYGEDSTYEQYF. The CDR3 bases are TGCAGTGCTTACGGTGAAGACTCGACCTACGAGCAGTACTTC.

The V call is TRBV19, the J call TRBJ2-5; 9 bases align to TRBD1. Germline CDR1 and CDR2: LNHDA and SQIVND (reference sequence). Unmatched junction bases numbered 4, after V lost 3 bases and J lost 2 bases. This CDR3 comprises 15 residues. This CDR3 reads CASSILQGAQETQYF. The CDR3, as DNA: TGTGCCAGTAGTATTCTACAGGGGGCTCAAGAGACCCAGTACTTC.

The genes are TRBV21-1 and TRBJ2-5; TRBD1, the table's D call, was not compared with the DNA. TRBV21-1 is an annotated pseudogene. The CDR3 loop spans 15 amino acids. The chain's CDR3 is CASSSRARGGETQYF. CDR3 DNA sequence: TGTGCCAGCAGCTCTAGGGCCAGGGGTGGGGAGACCCAGTACTTC.